Reported below is one T cell receptor beta chain. Original analysis: How many nucleated cells were present was estimated from reference gene primer amplification. Here immunoSEQ multiplex PCR was the method, and the copy in TCRdb shows in-frame clones only, minus some. The D gene and trimming were derived from the DNA, and the V and J assignments and clone size from that table. The data hold 150,000 to 200,000 clones, with roughly 80% observed a single time. Trimming took 5 bases from V and 7 from J; bases not matched to a gene: 10. Germline loops: CDR1 SGHTA, CDR2 FQGNSA. This CDR3 is 16 amino acids long. The data belong to a study of blood T cell repertoires in COVID-19. Study at large: Acute-phase and convalescent COVID-19 samples originated in the United States, Italy and Spain. PBMCs, B-cell-depleted T cells, or T cells were the source of the cDNA or gDNA that made up the material.

The source is a woman aged 70 to 79 with COVID-19, enrolled during active disease. Sequenced material: peripheral blood. V and J are TRBV7-2 and TRBJ2-1; 11 positions agree with TRBD2. CDR3: CASSQVLAGGWNEQFF. The CDR3 DNA reads as TGTGCCAGCAGCCAAGTCCTAGCGGGAGGTTGGAATGAGCAGTTCTTC.